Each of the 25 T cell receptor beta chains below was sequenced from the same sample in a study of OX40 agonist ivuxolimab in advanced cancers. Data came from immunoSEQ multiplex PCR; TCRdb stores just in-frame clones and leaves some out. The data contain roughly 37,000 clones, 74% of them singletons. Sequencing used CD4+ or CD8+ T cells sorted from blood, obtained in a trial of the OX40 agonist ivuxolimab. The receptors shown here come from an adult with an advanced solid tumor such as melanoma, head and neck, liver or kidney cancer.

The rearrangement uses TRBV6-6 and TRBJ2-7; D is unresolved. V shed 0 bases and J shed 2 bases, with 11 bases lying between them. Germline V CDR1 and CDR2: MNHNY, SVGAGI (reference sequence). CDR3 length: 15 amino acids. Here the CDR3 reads CASSYSARAPYEQYF. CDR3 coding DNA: TGTGCCAGCAGTTACTCGGCCCGAGCCCCCTACGAGCAGTACTTC.

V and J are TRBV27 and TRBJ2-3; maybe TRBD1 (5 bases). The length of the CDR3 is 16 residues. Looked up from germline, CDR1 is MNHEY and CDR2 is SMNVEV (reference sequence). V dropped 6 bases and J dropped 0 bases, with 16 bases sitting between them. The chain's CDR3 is CASSIRAHASTDTQYF. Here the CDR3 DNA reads TGTGCCAGCAGCATCAGGGCACACGCCAGCACAGATACGCAGTATTTT.

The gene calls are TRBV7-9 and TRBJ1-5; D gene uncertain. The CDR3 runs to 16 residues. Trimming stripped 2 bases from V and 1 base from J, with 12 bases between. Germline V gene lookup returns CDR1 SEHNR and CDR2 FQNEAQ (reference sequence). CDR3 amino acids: CASSLLVVDSNQPQHF. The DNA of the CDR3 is TGTGCCAGCAGCTTATTGGTAGTTGACAGCAATCAGCCCCAGCATTTT.

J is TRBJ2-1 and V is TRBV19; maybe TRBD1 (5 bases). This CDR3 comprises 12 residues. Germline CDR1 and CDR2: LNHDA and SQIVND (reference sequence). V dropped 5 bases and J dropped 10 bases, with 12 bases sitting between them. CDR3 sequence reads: CASSPAGQEQFF. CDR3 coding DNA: TGTGCCAGTAGTCCAGCCGGACAAGAGCAGTTCTTC.

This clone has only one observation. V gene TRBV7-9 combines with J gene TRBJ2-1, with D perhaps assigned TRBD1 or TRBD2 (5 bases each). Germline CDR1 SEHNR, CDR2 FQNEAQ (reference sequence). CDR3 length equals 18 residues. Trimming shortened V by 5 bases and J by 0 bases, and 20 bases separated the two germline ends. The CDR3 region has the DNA TGTGCCAGCAGCCGAAAGTCCGGGACCTTTAGCTCCTACAATGAGCAGTTCTTC. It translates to CASSRKSGTFSSYNEQFF.

The CDR3 spells CASSLSNEQFF. CDR3 nucleotides: TGTGCCAGCAGTTTATCCAATGAGCAGTTCTTC. The rearrangement uses TRBV28 and TRBJ2-1; D remains unclear. V was cut by 1 base and J by 6 bases, with 1 base left in between. Germline V lookup: CDR1 MDHEN, CDR2 SYDVKM. The CDR3 is made up of 11 amino acids.

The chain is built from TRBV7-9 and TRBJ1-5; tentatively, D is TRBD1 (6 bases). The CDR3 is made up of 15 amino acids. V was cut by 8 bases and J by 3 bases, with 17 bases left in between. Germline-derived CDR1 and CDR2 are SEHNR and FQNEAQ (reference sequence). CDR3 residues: CASCVGAGVNQPQHF. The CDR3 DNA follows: TGTGCCAGCTGTGTGGGGGCGGGGGTCAATCAGCCCCAGCATTTT.

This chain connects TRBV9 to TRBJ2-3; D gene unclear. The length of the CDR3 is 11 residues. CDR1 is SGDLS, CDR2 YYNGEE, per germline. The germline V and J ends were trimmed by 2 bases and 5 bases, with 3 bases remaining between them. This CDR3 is CASSVGDTQYF. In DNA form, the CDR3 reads TGTGCCAGCAGCGTTGGAGATACGCAGTATTTT.

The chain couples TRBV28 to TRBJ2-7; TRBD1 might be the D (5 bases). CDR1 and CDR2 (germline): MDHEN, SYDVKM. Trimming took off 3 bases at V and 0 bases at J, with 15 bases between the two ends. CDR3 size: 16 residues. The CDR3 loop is CASSLGLGQSSYEQYF. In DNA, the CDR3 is TGTGCCAGCAGTTTGGGCCTGGGGCAGAGCTCCTACGAGCAGTACTTC.

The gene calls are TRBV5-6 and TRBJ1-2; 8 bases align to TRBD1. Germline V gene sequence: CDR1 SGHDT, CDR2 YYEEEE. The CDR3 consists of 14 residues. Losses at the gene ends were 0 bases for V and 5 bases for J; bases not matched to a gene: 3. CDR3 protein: CASSLAGDRYGYTF. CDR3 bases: TGTGCCAGCAGCTTGGCCGGGGACAGGTATGGCTACACCTTC.

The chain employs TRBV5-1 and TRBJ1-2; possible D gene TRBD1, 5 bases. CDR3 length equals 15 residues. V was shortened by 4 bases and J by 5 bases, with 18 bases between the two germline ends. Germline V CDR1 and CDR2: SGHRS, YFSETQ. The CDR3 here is CASSIIEGSGYGYTF. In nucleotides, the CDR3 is TGCGCCAGCAGCATTATCGAGGGGAGCGGTTATGGCTACACCTTC. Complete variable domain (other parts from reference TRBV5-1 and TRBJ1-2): KAGVTQTPRYLIKTRGQQVTLSCSPISGHRSVSWYQQTPGQGLQFLFEYFSETQRNKGNFPGRFSGRQFSNSRSEMNVSTLELGDSALYLCASSIIEGSGYGYTFGSGTRLTVV.

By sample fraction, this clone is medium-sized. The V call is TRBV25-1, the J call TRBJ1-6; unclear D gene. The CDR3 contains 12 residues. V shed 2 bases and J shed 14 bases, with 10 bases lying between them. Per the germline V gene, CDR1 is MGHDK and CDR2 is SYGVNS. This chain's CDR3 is CASSERGMALHF. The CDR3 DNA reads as TGTGCCAGCAGTGAACGGGGAATGGCCCTCCACTTT.

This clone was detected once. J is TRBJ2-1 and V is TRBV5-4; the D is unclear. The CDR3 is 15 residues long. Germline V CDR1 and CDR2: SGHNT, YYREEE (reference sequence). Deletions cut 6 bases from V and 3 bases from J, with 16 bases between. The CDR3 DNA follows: TGTGCCAGCACCCCTGGTGGCCCGGGCTACAATGAGCAGTTCTTC. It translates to CASTPGGPGYNEQFF. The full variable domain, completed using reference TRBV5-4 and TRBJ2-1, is ETGVTQSPTHLIKTRGQQVTLRCSSQSGHNTVSWYQQALGQGPQFIFQYYREEENGRGNFPPRFSGLQFPNYSSELNVNALELDDSALYLCASTPGGPGYNEQFFGPGTRLTVL.

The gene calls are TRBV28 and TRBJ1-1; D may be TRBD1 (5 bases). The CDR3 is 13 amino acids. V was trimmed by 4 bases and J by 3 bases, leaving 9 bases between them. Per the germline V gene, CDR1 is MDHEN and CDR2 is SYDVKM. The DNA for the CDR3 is TGTGCCAGCAGTTCGGGACGGTACACTGAAGCTTTCTTT. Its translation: CASSSGRYTEAFF. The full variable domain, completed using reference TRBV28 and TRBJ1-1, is DVKVTQSSRYLVKRTGEKVFLECVQDMDHENMFWYRQDPGLGLRLIYFSYDVKMKEKGDIPEGYSVSREKKERFSLILESASTNQTSMYLCASSSGRYTEAFFGQGTRLTVV.

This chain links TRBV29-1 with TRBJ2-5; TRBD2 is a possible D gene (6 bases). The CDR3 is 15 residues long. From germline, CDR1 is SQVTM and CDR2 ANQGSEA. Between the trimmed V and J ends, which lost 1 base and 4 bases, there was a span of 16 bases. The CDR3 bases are TGCAGCGTTGAAGGCTTGCGGGGATCCGCAGAGACCCAGTACTTC. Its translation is CSVEGLRGSAETQYF.

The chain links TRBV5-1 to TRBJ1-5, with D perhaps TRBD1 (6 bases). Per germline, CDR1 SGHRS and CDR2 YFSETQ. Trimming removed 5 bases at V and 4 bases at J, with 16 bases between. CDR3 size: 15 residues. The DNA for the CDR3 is TGCGCCAGCAGAGGGGGAATGGGTGGAAATCAGCCCCAGCATTTT. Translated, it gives CASRGGMGGNQPQHF.

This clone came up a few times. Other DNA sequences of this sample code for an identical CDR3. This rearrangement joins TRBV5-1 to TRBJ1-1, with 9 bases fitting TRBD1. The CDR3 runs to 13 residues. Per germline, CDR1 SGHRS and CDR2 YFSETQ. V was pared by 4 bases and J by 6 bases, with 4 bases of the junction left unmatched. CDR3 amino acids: CASSLGTGPEAFF. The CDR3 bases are TGCGCCAGCAGCCTAGGGACAGGGCCTGAAGCTTTCTTT. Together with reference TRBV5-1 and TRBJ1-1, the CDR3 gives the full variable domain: KAGVTQTPRYLIKTRGQQVTLSCSPISGHRSVSWYQQTPGQGLQFLFEYFSETQRNKGNFPGRFSGRQFSNSRSEMNVSTLELGDSALYLCASSLGTGPEAFFGQGTRLTVV.

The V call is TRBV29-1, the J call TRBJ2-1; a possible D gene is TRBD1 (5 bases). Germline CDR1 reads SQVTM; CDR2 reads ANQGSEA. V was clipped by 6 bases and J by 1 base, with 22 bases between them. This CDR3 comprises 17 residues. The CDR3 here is CSVQEGSTGFSYNEQFF. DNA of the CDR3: TGCAGCGTCCAGGAAGGGTCAACAGGATTTTCCTACAATGAGCAGTTCTTC.

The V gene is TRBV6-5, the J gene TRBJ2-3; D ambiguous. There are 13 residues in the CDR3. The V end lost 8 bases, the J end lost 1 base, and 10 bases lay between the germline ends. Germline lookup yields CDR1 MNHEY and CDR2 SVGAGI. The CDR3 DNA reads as TGTGCCAGCCGCAGAAGACGCACAGATACGCAGTATTTT. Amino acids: CASRRRRTDTQYF.

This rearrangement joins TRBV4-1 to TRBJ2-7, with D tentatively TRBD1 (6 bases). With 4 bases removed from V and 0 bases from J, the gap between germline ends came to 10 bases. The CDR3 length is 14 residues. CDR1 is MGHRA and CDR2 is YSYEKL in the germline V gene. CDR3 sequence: CASSRLTGSYEQYF. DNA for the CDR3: TGCGCCAGCAGCCGACTGACAGGCTCCTACGAGCAGTACTTC.

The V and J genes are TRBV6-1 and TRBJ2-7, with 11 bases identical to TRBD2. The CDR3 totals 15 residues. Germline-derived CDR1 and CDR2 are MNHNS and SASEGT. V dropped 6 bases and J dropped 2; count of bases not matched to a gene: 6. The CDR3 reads CASRAGLAGTYEQYF. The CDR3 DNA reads TGTGCCAGCAGAGCAGGACTAGCGGGTACCTACGAGCAGTACTTC.

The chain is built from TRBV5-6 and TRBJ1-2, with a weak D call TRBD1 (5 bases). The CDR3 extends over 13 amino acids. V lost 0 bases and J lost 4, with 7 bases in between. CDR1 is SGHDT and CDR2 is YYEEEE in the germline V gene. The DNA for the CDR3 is TGTGCCAGCAGCTTGGGAGGGGCCTATGGCTACACCTTC. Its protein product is CASSLGGAYGYTF. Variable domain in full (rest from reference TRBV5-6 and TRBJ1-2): DAGVTQSPTHLIKTRGQQVTLRCSPKSGHDTVSWYQQALGQGPQFIFQYYEEEERQRGNFPDRFSGHQFPNYSSELNVNALLLGDSALYLCASSLGGAYGYTFGSGTRLTVV.

Here the CDR3 DNA reads TGTGCCTGGAGTAAATTTAAAAGAGAAGCGGGGGTTAGCACAGATACGCAGTATTTT. Translated, it gives CAWSKFKREAGVSTDTQYF. This rearrangement joins TRBV30 to TRBJ2-3; 8 bases fit TRBD2. Unmatched junction bases numbered 16, after V lost 2 bases and J lost 0 bases. CDR1 and CDR2 from the germline V gene are GTSNPN and SVGIG (reference sequence). This CDR3 comprises 19 residues.

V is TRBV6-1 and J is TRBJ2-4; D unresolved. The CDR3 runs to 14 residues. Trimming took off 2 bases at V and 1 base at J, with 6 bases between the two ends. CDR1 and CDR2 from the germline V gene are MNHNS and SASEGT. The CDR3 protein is CASSEMVAKNIQYF. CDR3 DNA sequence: TGTGCCAGCAGTGAAATGGTGGCCAAAAACATTCAGTACTTC.

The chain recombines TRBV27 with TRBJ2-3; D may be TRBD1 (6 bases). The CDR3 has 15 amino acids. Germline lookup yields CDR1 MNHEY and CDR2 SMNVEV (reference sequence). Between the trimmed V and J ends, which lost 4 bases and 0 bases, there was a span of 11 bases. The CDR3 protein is CASSSYQGSTDTQYF. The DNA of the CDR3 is TGTGCCAGCAGTTCGTACCAGGGGAGCACAGATACGCAGTATTTT.